These 26 T cell receptor beta chains originate from one sample sequenced in a study of cytomegalovirus exposure and HLA in healthy donors. The PCR ran on 60 Vbeta and 13 Jbeta primers. The method was immunoSEQ multiplex PCR; TCRdb's version includes in-frame clones alone and lacks a portion of them. The table includes about 98,000 clones, around 75% detected once. Sequenced: PBMCs. These receptors were obtained from a man younger than 30 in good health and CMV-seropositive.

The chain employs TRBV6-6 and TRBJ2-3, with 7 nucleotides matching TRBD1. The CDR3 sequence is 14 residues long. Losses at the gene ends were 4 bases for V and 5 bases for J; bases not matched to a gene: 6. Per germline, CDR1 MNHNY and CDR2 SVGAGI (reference sequence). The CDR3 region is CASSLQGQGDTQYF. In DNA, the CDR3 is TGTGCCAGCAGTTTACAGGGGCAGGGAGATACGCAGTATTTT.

V gene TRBV30 combines with J gene TRBJ2-1, with 7 bases matching TRBD1. This CDR3 has 15 amino acids. CDR1 is GTSNPN and CDR2 is SVGIG in the germline V gene (reference sequence). V gave up 0 bases and J gave up 6 bases; unmatched junction bases: 8. CDR3 DNA sequence: TGTGCCTGGAGTGTAATCCAGCAGGGGGTCAATGAGCAGTTCTTC. Translating it yields CAWSVIQQGVNEQFF.

This clone was observed a handful of times. This sequence joins TRBV2 and TRBJ2-2; perhaps TRBD1 as D (6 bases). This CDR3 is built from 14 residues. Trimming left V 6 bases short and J 2 bases short, with 10 bases between. Germline V CDR1 and CDR2: SNHLY, FYNNEI. The CDR3 sequence is CASSLQGNTGELFF. Written as DNA, the CDR3 is TGTGCCAGCAGCCTACAGGGAAACACCGGGGAGCTGTTTTTT.

V gene TRBV7-9 combines with J gene TRBJ2-7; no firm D call. Germline CDR1 SEHNR, CDR2 FQNEAQ (reference sequence). Deletions cut 1 base from V and 6 bases from J, with 7 bases between. CDR3 length: 12 amino acids. CDR3 protein: CASSLVAGEQYF. The CDR3 region has the DNA TGTGCCAGCAGCTTAGTAGCTGGCGAGCAGTACTTC.

The chain has TRBV28 and TRBJ2-3; TRBD2 aligns across 7 bases. The junction had 2 bases not matched to a gene; V was cut back by 3 bases and J by 2 bases. The germline CDR1 and CDR2 sequences are MDHEN and SYDVKM. The CDR3 consists of 14 residues. CDR3 residues: CASSLGLHTDTQYF. The CDR3 DNA is TGTGCCAGCAGTTTGGGACTACACACAGATACGCAGTATTTT.

For this clone: Other DNA sequences within the sample encode an identical CDR3. The V gene is TRBV5-1, the J gene TRBJ2-7, with TRBD1 matching over 9 bases. CDR3 length: 14 residues. With 2 bases clipped from V and 3 bases from J, the junction kept 3 bases outside the gene matches. Germline V gene data show CDR1 as SGHRS and CDR2 as YFSETQ. The CDR3 here is CASSFTGQGYEQYF. As DNA, the CDR3 is TGCGCCAGCAGCTTTACGGGACAGGGCTACGAGCAGTACTTC.

The chain links TRBV19 to TRBJ1-5, with no clear D. The CDR3 covers 11 residues. Germline assignment: CDR1 LNHDA and CDR2 SQIVND (reference sequence). V lost 5 bases to trimming and J lost 6 bases, with 5 bases between them. The CDR3 DNA is TGTGCCAGTAGTCACGGTCAGCCCCAGCATTTT. It yields the protein CASSHGQPQHF.

This clone was found a few times. The rearrangement uses TRBV7-6 and TRBJ2-7; 15 bases fit TRBD2. This CDR3 contains 18 residues. Germline V gene data show CDR1 as SGHVS and CDR2 as FNYEAQ. The V and J ends lost 0 bases and 7 bases, in that order; junction bases with no gene match: 10. The CDR3 loop is CASSLAFRTSGGAGEQYF. CDR3 bases: TGTGCCAGCAGCTTAGCCTTCCGGACTAGCGGGGGGGCGGGTGAGCAGTACTTC.

The chain employs TRBV6-1 and TRBJ1-2; a weak D match, TRBD1 (6 bases). V shed 0 bases and J shed 11 bases, with 13 bases lying between them. From germline, CDR1 is MNHNS and CDR2 SASEGT. This CDR3 contains 13 residues. CDR3 region: CASSEAKGRGYTF. The CDR3 nucleotides are TGTGCCAGCAGTGAAGCAAAGGGAAGGGGGTACACCTTC.

J is TRBJ1-2 and V is TRBV25-1; D gene uncertain. The CDR3 extends over 12 amino acids. V was trimmed by 5 bases and J by 11 bases, leaving 15 bases between them. Germline CDR1 MGHDK, CDR2 SYGVNS. The CDR3 reads CASSRDIGEYTF. CDR3 sequence (DNA): TGTGCCAGCAGTCGGGATATCGGAGAATACACCTTC.

The V and J genes are TRBV4-2 and TRBJ2-7; TRBD2 agrees at 7 bases. Germline loops: CDR1 LGHNA, CDR2 YNFKEQ. CDR3 length: 14 amino acids. The J segment lost 3 bases and the V segment lost 1 base, leaving 3 bases of the junction unmatched. The DNA for the CDR3 is TGTGCCAGCAGCCAAGGACTAGCCAGCTACGAGCAGTACTTC. Translation: CASSQGLASYEQYF.

This clone was recorded once. The V gene is TRBV5-1, the J gene TRBJ2-4; no firm D call. This CDR3 has 14 residues. V dropped 0 bases and J dropped 5 bases, with 9 bases sitting between them. Germline loops: CDR1 SGHRS, CDR2 YFSETQ. CDR3 loop: CASSLVPLENIQYF. In DNA form, the CDR3 reads TGCGCCAGCAGCTTGGTTCCACTGGAAAACATTCAGTACTTC.

The chain has TRBV7-9 and TRBJ2-5; TRBD2 aligns across 7 bases. After removal of 3 bases from V and 3 bases from J, the junction contained 10 bases not matched to a gene. CDR3 length equals 16 residues. Germline V gene sequence: CDR1 SEHNR, CDR2 FQNEAQ (reference sequence). This CDR3 is CASSFGGLKTKETQYF. DNA for the CDR3: TGTGCCAGCAGCTTTGGGGGACTAAAGACTAAAGAGACCCAGTACTTC. The full variable domain, with the rest looked up from reference TRBV7-9 and TRBJ2-5, is DTGVSQNPRHKITKRGQNVTFRCDPISEHNRLYWYRQTLGQGPEFLTYFQNEAQLEKSRLLSDRFSAERPKGSFSTLEIQRTEQGDSAMYLCASSFGGLKTKETQYFGPGTRLLVL.

This clone was detected only once. CDR3: CASSYGRETQYF. CDR3 coding DNA: TGTGCCAGTAGTTACGGGAGGGAGACCCAGTACTTC. V gene TRBV19 combines with J gene TRBJ2-5, with 7 bases fitting TRBD2. The CDR3 has 12 residues. V gave up 5 bases and J gave up 5 bases; unmatched junction bases: 2. Germline CDR1 and CDR2: LNHDA and SQIVND (reference sequence).

The rearrangement joins TRBV7-9 to TRBJ2-7, with 9 bases that match TRBD2. Looked up from germline, CDR1 is SEHNR and CDR2 is FQNEAQ (reference sequence). V lost 5 bases and J lost 0; bases outside the gene matches: 14. There are 18 residues in the CDR3. CDR3 coding DNA: TGTGCCAGCAGCCCTCCTATGATAGCGGGGGTGAGCTCCTACGAGCAGTACTTC. This sequence encodes CASSPPMIAGVSSYEQYF.

The chain has TRBV5-1 and TRBJ2-1, with D hard to call. Between the trimmed V and J ends, which lost 5 bases and 0 bases, there was a span of 9 bases. CDR1 and CDR2 (germline): SGHRS, YFSETQ. There are 14 residues in the CDR3. In DNA, the CDR3 is TGCGCCAGCAGTTCGAGGAGCTCCTACAATGAGCAGTTCTTC. Its translation is CASSSRSSYNEQFF.

The chain is built from TRBV5-4 and TRBJ1-2; weak D call: TRBD1 (5 bases). From germline, CDR1 is SGHNT and CDR2 YYREEE (reference sequence). CDR3 length: 16 amino acids. Trimming removed 9 bases from V and 4 bases from J, with 25 bases in between. For the CDR3, the DNA is TGTGCCACCCGGAGGGCAGGGAGTGATAATGGCTATGGCTACACCTTC. Translated, it gives CATRRAGSDNGYGYTF.

The CDR3 sequence: CSARREKLFF. The CDR3 nucleotides read TGCAGTGCTAGGAGGGAAAAACTGTTTTTT. The chain employs TRBV20-1 and TRBJ1-4; no definite D call. Germline lookup yields CDR1 DFQATT and CDR2 SNEGSKA (reference sequence). The CDR3 totals 10 residues. V shed 3 bases and J shed 8 bases, with 4 bases lying between them.

The chain is built from TRBV19 and TRBJ2-7; weak D call: TRBD1 (5 bases). This CDR3 is built from 14 residues. Germline V gene sequence: CDR1 LNHDA, CDR2 SQIVND (reference sequence). Trimming took 3 bases from V and 6 from J, leaving 15 bases between them. The CDR3 DNA follows: TGTGCCAGTAGTATGACGGACACCTTCTTCGAGCAGTACTTC. This codes for CASSMTDTFFEQYF.

This sequence joins TRBV19 and TRBJ1-6, with a weak D call TRBD1 (5 bases). V was shortened by 7 bases and J by 4 bases, with 14 bases between the two germline ends. There are 15 residues in the CDR3. Per germline, CDR1 LNHDA and CDR2 SQIVND (reference sequence). The CDR3: CASTERGKYNSPLHF. The CDR3 DNA reads as TGTGCCAGTACGGAAAGGGGCAAATATAATTCACCCCTCCACTTT.

This chain links TRBV6-4 with TRBJ2-2; D gene uncertain. The germline CDR1 and CDR2 sequences are MRHNA and SNTAGT. The CDR3 extends over 16 amino acids. Trimming took off 0 bases at V and 2 bases at J, with 10 bases between the two ends. The CDR3 region is CASSDSGLRNTGELFF. For the CDR3, the DNA is TGTGCCAGCAGTGACTCGGGCCTCCGAAACACCGGGGAGCTGTTTTTT.

The V call is TRBV27, the J call TRBJ2-6; TRBD2 matches 7 bases. There are 16 residues in the CDR3. V shed 2 bases, J shed 2 bases, and the junction held 3 bases outside the gene matches. Germline CDR1 reads MNHEY; CDR2 reads SMNVEV (reference sequence). The CDR3 spells CASSLGGGTGANVLTF. The CDR3 DNA follows: TGTGCCAGCAGTTTAGGGGGAGGGACTGGGGCCAACGTCCTGACTTTC.

J is TRBJ1-2 and V is TRBV5-4, with TRBD1 identical over 7 bases. With V trimmed by 7 bases and J by 3 bases, 6 bases remained unmatched. CDR1 and CDR2 from the germline V gene are SGHNT and YYREEE (reference sequence). The CDR3 length is 13 residues. CDR3 DNA: TGTGCCAGCCGCGCAGGGGGTGACTATGGCTACACCTTC. Translation: CASRAGGDYGYTF. Variable domain in full (rest from reference TRBV5-4 and TRBJ1-2): ETGVTQSPTHLIKTRGQQVTLRCSSQSGHNTVSWYQQALGQGPQFIFQYYREEENGRGNFPPRFSGLQFPNYSSELNVNALELDDSALYLCASRAGGDYGYTFGSGTRLTVV.

J is TRBJ2-7 and V is TRBV5-1; 7 positions agree with TRBD2. The CDR3 loop spans 17 amino acids. The V segment lost 4 bases and the J segment 2 bases; nucleotides outside the gene matches: 15. Germline-derived CDR1 and CDR2 are SGHRS and YFSETQ. Here the CDR3 DNA reads TGCGCCAGCAGCGTGGGGGGAGGGCAGGGAAGGACCTACGAGCAGTACTTC. It encodes CASSVGGGQGRTYEQYF.

The chain joins TRBV19 to TRBJ1-2; the match to TRBD1 covers 7 bases. V was clipped by 7 bases and J by 2 bases; unmatched bases: 4. This CDR3 has 13 amino acids. Germline V gene data show CDR1 as LNHDA and CDR2 as SQIVND (reference sequence). The CDR3 region is CASTVTGNYGYTF. The DNA for the CDR3 is TGTGCCAGTACCGTGACAGGGAACTATGGCTACACCTTC.

V usage is TRBV9 and J usage is TRBJ1-4, with a possible D match to TRBD1 (5 bases). The CDR3 length is 15 residues. V shed 4 bases and J shed 8 bases, with 18 bases lying between them. Germline-derived CDR1 and CDR2 are SGDLS and YYNGEE. The DNA of the CDR3 is TGTGCCAGCAGCTCGACCGGGGGAGTGGGAGAAAAACTGTTTTTT. It is translated as CASSSTGGVGEKLFF.